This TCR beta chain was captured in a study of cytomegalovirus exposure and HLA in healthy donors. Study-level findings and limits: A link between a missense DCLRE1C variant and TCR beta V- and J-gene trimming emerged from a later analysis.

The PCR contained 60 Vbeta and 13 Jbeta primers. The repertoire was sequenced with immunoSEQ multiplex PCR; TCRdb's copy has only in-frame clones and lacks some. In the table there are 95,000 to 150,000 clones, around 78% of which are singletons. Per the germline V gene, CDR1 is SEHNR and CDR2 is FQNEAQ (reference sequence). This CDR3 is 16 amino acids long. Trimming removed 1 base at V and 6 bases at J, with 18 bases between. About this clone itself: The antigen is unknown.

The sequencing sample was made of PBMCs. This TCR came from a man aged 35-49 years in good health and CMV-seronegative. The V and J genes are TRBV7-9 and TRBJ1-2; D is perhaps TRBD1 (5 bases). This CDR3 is CASSLESVGAWDGYTF. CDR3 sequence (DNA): TGTGCCAGCAGCTTAGAGTCGGTAGGGGCGTGGGATGGCTACACCTTC.